This entry lists 27 T cell receptor beta chains sequenced from one sample in a study of T-cell reconstitution after alpha-beta-depleted transplantation in children. TCRbeta library preparation incorporated unique molecular identifiers. TCRdb independently ran MiXCR on the PCR reads; one entry per CDR3 protein. The repertoire includes about 500,000 distinct CDR3 sequences, approximately 29% of them detected once, and approximately 2.3% sits in the top ten. The source material was PBMCs from the stem cell graft donor, sampled from the stem cell graft. These receptors were taken from a human donor who donated a stem cell graft to a child with aplastic anemia.

The DNA for the CDR3 is TGTGCCAGCGAAAGCGCCCTAAGCACAGATACGCAGTATTTT. Translated, it gives CASESALSTDTQYF. The chain employs TRBV12-3 or TRBV12-4 and TRBJ2-3, with D hard to call. The CDR3 contains 14 residues. Trimming cost V 8 bases and J 0 bases, with 12 bases left between them.

The sample holds a few counts of this clonotype. The rearrangement joins TRBV3-1 to TRBJ1-1; 8 bases align to TRBD1. The CDR3 runs to 15 residues. The J segment lost 1 base and the V segment lost 1 base, leaving 2 bases of the junction unmatched. CDR1 is LGHDT and CDR2 is YNNKEL in the germline V gene (reference sequence). The CDR3 region is CASSQGGTGNTEAFF. CDR3 DNA: TGTGCCAGCAGCCAAGGGGGGACAGGGAACACTGAAGCTTTCTTT.

This clonotype turned up a few times. The chain carries TRBV30 and TRBJ1-5; unclear D gene. Germline CDR1 GTSNPN, CDR2 SVGIG (reference sequence). CDR3 length: 14 residues. The ends were cut back, 1 base at V and 0 bases at J, with 7 bases in the middle. CDR3 bases: TGTGCCTGGAGTGGGGCCGTTAGCAATCAGCCCCAGCATTTT. It yields the protein CAWSGAVSNQPQHF.

In its sample, this clonotype was seen a few times. This rearrangement joins TRBV25-1 to TRBJ2-2; 9 bases line up with TRBD2. Trimming cost V 2 bases and J 3 bases; bases outside gene matches: 10. Per the germline V gene, CDR1 is MGHDK and CDR2 is SYGVNS. CDR3 length: 18 amino acids. CDR3 sequence: CASSEEGSGSRYTGELFF. In DNA, the CDR3 is TGTGCCAGCAGTGAAGAAGGTAGCGGGAGTCGTTACACCGGGGAGCTGTTTTTT.

This clonotype showed up many times. The chain recombines TRBV29-1 with TRBJ1-2, with a possible D match to TRBD1 (5 bases). CDR1 is SQVTM and CDR2 is ANQGSEA in the germline V gene. Deletions cut 3 bases from V and 5 bases from J, with 7 bases between. The CDR3 runs to 11 residues. The chain's CDR3 is CSVDEGYGYTF. The CDR3 DNA reads TGCAGCGTTGATGAGGGGTATGGCTACACCTTC.

V is TRBV29-1 and J is TRBJ1-1; TRBD1 aligns across 7 bases. V shed 6 bases and J 7 bases; nucleotides not matched to a gene: 11. CDR3 length: 13 residues. Germline V lookup: CDR1 SQVTM, CDR2 ANQGSEA. The CDR3 protein is CSVGQSKRGEAFF. DNA for the CDR3: TGCAGCGTGGGACAGTCGAAGCGGGGTGAAGCTTTCTTT.

The chain couples TRBV29-1 to TRBJ2-1; no reliable D call. V shed 4 bases and J shed 9 bases, with 13 bases lying between them. Germline values: CDR1 SQVTM, CDR2 ANQGSEA. The CDR3 contains 12 residues. The CDR3 coding sequence is TGCAGCGTTGTTGGAGTTTCCCCTGAGCAGTTCTTC. This sequence encodes CSVVGVSPEQFF.

The chain joins TRBV10-1 to TRBJ1-5; D is undetermined. CDR3 size: 15 residues. Germline CDR1 and CDR2: WNHNN and SYGVQD (reference sequence). Trimming took off 5 bases at V and 7 bases at J, with 18 bases between the two ends. DNA of the CDR3: TGCGCCAGCAGTATGGGCAGGATCCCCCGACAGCCCCAGCATTTT. It yields the protein CASSMGRIPRQPQHF.

This clonotype came up a few times. The CDR3, as DNA: TGCAGTGCTCACCGGGACAGCCACACTGAAGCTTTCTTT. Translating gives CSAHRDSHTEAFF. The chain employs TRBV20-1 and TRBJ1-1; the match to TRBD1 covers 7 bases. Per germline, CDR1 DFQATT and CDR2 SNEGSKA (reference sequence). The CDR3 runs 13 residues. With V trimmed by 5 bases and J by 3 bases, 6 bases remained unmatched.

This clonotype was observed a handful of times. The chain employs TRBV5-6 and TRBJ1-5; D may be TRBD1 (5 bases). Germline CDR1 and CDR2: SGHDT and YYEEEE. The CDR3 has 14 amino acids. With 4 bases removed from V and 4 bases from J, the gap between germline ends came to 12 bases. CDR3 region: CASSNGASNQPQHF. CDR3 sequence (DNA): TGTGCCAGCAGCAACGGGGCCTCAAATCAGCCCCAGCATTTT.

This clonotype was seen more than once but under ten times. This chain joins TRBV12-3 or TRBV12-4 and TRBJ2-1; 9 bases line up with TRBD2. Germline trimming cut 2 bases from V and 10 bases from J; bases unmatched to any gene: 9. The length of the CDR3 is 15 residues. The DNA for the CDR3 is TGTGCCAGCAGTTTAAGGCGGGAGGGCCGGCGGGAGCAGTTCTTC. Encoded protein: CASSLRREGRREQFF.

V and J are TRBV7-2 and TRBJ2-7, with 7 bases lining up with TRBD2. Germline V gene sequence: CDR1 SGHTA, CDR2 FQGNSA. The ends lost 3 bases at V and 3 bases at J; junction bases unmatched: 5. The CDR3 is made up of 14 amino acids. The CDR3 DNA sequence: TGTGCCAGCAGCTTGGGGGGGACTGGCTACGAGCAGTACTTC. Its translation: CASSLGGTGYEQYF.

This clonotype showed up just a few times. The chain is built from TRBV10-2 and TRBJ1-1, with D hard to call. The CDR3 contains 14 residues. The germline V and J ends were trimmed by 9 bases and 1 base, with 15 bases remaining between them. CDR1 and CDR2 (germline): WSHSY, SAAADI. Written as DNA, the CDR3 is TGCGCCAGTACAACGAACCGGGGGAACACTGAAGCTTTCTTT. This translates into CASTTNRGNTEAFF.

CDR3 region: CASSSPGTGNEQFF. CDR3 sequence (DNA): TGTGCCAGCAGCTCGCCCGGGACGGGGAATGAGCAGTTCTTC. The chain combines TRBV7-3 with TRBJ2-1; D is possibly TRBD1 or TRBD2 (5 bases each). Germline assignment: CDR1 SGHTA and CDR2 FQGTGA. Trimming cost V 4 bases and J 7 bases, with 14 bases left between them. CDR3 length: 14 amino acids.

V is TRBV19 and J is TRBJ2-1; D is tentatively TRBD1 or TRBD2 (5 bases each). Per germline, CDR1 LNHDA and CDR2 SQIVND (reference sequence). This CDR3 has 16 amino acids. Trimming took 5 bases from V and 0 from J, leaving 14 bases between them. In DNA, the CDR3 is TGTGCCAGTAGTGCCCCGGGACGGAGCTCCTACAATGAGCAGTTCTTC. Its protein is CASSAPGRSSYNEQFF.

This clonotype turned up a few times. The chain recombines TRBV4-3 with TRBJ2-7; TRBD1 agrees at 7 bases. The CDR3 spans 14 residues. Germline CDR1 is LGHNA and CDR2 is YSLEER. V was clipped by 0 bases and J by 7 bases; unmatched bases: 6. CDR3 sequence (DNA): TGCGCCAGCAGCCAAGACCGGGACAGAGGGGAGCAGTACTTC. Protein sequence: CASSQDRDRGEQYF.

The count of this clonotype is one. V is TRBV5-6 and J is TRBJ2-4; 7 bases align to TRBD1. Trimming removed 4 bases from V and 9 bases from J; junction bases left unmatched: 13. CDR1 SGHDT and CDR2 YYEEEE come from the germline V gene. The CDR3 is made up of 15 amino acids. In DNA form, the CDR3 reads TGTGCCAGCAGCGAAGGCGACAGGGTGGTAAGCATTCAGTACTTC. Its protein product is CASSEGDRVVSIQYF.

CDR3 sequence (DNA): TGCGCCAGCAGCTCCGGACAGGGAGGCACTGAAGCTTTCTTT. This encodes CASSSGQGGTEAFF. The chain is built from TRBV5-1 and TRBJ1-1; 8 bases align to TRBD1. V gave up 3 bases and J gave up 4 bases; unmatched junction bases: 5. CDR1 is SGHRS, CDR2 YFSETQ, per germline. CDR3 size: 14 residues.

The gene calls are TRBV6-4 and TRBJ1-1; the D is unclear. V lost 6 bases and J 1 base, leaving 9 bases between the germline ends. CDR1 is MRHNA and CDR2 is SNTAGT in the germline V gene. There are 13 residues in the CDR3. Written as DNA, the CDR3 is TGTGCCAGCAGCCGTAGCGGGAACACTGAAGCTTTCTTT. Its protein product is CASSRSGNTEAFF.

Of note for this clonotype: Since a much larger clone is just one base distant, this may be a read error. The rearrangement joins TRBV20-1 to TRBJ2-1; 7 positions match TRBD1. Germline-derived CDR1 and CDR2 are DFQATT and SNEGSKA (reference sequence). This CDR3 spans 14 amino acids. CDR3 in DNA: TGCAGTGTTCTTAGGGACAGTTTCTACACTGAGCAGTTCTTC. Amino acids: CSVLRDSFYTEQFF.

This clonotype was found a few times. This rearrangement joins TRBV28 to TRBJ1-2, with D unresolved. The germline V gene encodes CDR1 MDHEN and CDR2 SYDVKM. The CDR3 spans 11 residues. Trimming removed 3 bases from V and 5 bases from J, with 4 bases in between. CDR3 sequence reads: CASSFTYGYTF. The CDR3 bases are TGTGCCAGCAGTTTCACGTATGGCTACACCTTC.

The chain couples TRBV19 to TRBJ2-1, with 11 bases identical to TRBD2. V gave up 3 bases and J gave up 5 bases; unmatched junction bases: 12. The CDR3 runs to 18 residues. CDR1 and CDR2 (germline): LNHDA, SQIVND (reference sequence). CDR3 nucleotide sequence: TGTGCCAGTAGTATTTTAGCGGGAGGGCCGGTATTTGACAATGAGCAGTTCTTC. Its protein product is CASSILAGGPVFDNEQFF.

This clonotype was recorded a few times. The CDR3 region has the DNA TGTGCCAGCAGCTTAGAACTTTCAGGCCAGCCCCAGCATTTT. The encoded protein is CASSLELSGQPQHF. This sequence joins TRBV7-2 and TRBJ1-5; D is ambiguous. V was trimmed by 1 base and J by 7 bases, leaving 11 bases between them. Germline V CDR1 and CDR2: SGHTA, FQGNSA. The CDR3 has 14 residues.

This clonotype was picked up a small number of times. The rearrangement links TRBV18 to TRBJ2-1, with 7 bases that match TRBD2. Germline V gene data show CDR1 as KGHSH and CDR2 as LQKENI. The CDR3 runs to 14 residues. With V trimmed by 4 bases and J by 8 bases, 8 bases remained unmatched. The CDR3 is CASSQAGRGDEQFF. CDR3 nucleotides: TGTGCCAGCTCACAAGCGGGGCGCGGCGATGAGCAGTTCTTC.

The CDR3 region has the DNA TGTGCCAGCTCACCACAGAATTCACCCCTCCACTTT. This sequence encodes CASSPQNSPLHF. The V gene is TRBV18, the J gene TRBJ1-6; D remains unclear. The CDR3 spans 12 residues. The V and J ends lost 1 base and 7 bases respectively, with 2 bases between them. Germline V gives CDR1 KGHSH, CDR2 LQKENI.

This rearrangement joins TRBV7-9 to TRBJ1-5, with D perhaps matching TRBD1 (6 bases). The CDR3 is 14 amino acids. V shed 5 bases and J shed 10 bases, with 18 bases lying between them. Germline V gene sequence: CDR1 SEHNR, CDR2 FQNEAQ (reference sequence). CDR3 loop: CASSATGPGDPQHF. The CDR3 region has the DNA TGTGCCAGCAGCGCGACAGGTCCGGGGGATCCCCAGCATTTT.

V gene TRBV27 combines with J gene TRBJ1-3; a possible D gene is TRBD1 (6 bases). The CDR3 covers 15 residues. Trimming took 3 bases from V and 4 from J, leaving 13 bases between them. Looked up from germline, CDR1 is MNHEY and CDR2 is SMNVEV (reference sequence). In DNA form, the CDR3 reads TGTGCCAGCAGTTTGAGTGGACAGTTAGGAAACACCATATATTTT. Its translation: CASSLSGQLGNTIYF.